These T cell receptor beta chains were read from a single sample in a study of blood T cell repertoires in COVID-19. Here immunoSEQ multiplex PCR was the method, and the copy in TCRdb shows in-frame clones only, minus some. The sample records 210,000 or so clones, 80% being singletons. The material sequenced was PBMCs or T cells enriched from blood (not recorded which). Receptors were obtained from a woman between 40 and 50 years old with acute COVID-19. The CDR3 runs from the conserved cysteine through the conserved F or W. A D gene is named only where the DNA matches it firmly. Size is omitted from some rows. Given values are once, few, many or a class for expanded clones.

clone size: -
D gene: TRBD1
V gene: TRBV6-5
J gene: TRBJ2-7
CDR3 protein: CASRIGQVYEQYF
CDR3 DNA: TGTGCCAGCAGGATAGGACAGGTCTACGAGCAGTACTTC

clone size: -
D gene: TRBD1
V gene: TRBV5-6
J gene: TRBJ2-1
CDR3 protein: CASSSGTGYGEQFF
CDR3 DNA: TGTGCCAGCAGCTCCGGGACAGGGTATGGTGAGCAGTTCTTC

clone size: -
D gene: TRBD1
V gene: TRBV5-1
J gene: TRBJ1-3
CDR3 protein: CASSPSGTGGASGNTIYF
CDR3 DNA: TGCGCCAGCAGCCCTTCAGGGACAGGGGGTGCCTCTGGAAACACCATATATTTT

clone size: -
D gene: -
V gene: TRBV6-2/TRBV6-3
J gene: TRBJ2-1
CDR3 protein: CASSYDPGVNEQFF
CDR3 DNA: TGTGCCAGCAGTTACGATCCAGGCGTTAATGAGCAGTTCTTC

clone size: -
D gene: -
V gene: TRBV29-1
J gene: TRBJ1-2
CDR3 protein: CSGDTDNYGYTF
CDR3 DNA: TGCAGCGGGGACACCGATAACTATGGCTACACCTTC

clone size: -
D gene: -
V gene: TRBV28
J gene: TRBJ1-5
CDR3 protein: CASSYRIGNMQPQHF
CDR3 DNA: TGTGCCAGCAGTTACAGGATAGGGAATATGCAGCCCCAGCATTTT

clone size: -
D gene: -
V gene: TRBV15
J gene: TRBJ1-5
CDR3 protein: CATSRGGNNQPQHF
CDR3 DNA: TGTGCCACCAGCAGAGGAGGGAACAATCAGCCCCAGCATTTT

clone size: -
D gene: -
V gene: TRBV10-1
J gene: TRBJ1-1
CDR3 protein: CARRIPKKDTLGHTEAFF
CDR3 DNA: TGCGCCAGAAGGATTCCCAAGAAGGACACCCTAGGACACACTGAAGCTTTCTTT

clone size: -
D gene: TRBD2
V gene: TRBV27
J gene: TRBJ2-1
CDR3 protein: CASSPGRGYNEQFF
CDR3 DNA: TGTGCCAGCAGTCCCGGGAGGGGGTACAATGAGCAGTTCTTC

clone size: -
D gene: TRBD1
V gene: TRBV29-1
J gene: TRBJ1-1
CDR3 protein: CSATGTGEVNTEAFF
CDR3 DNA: TGCAGCGCTACCGGGACAGGGGAAGTTAATACTGAAGCTTTCTTT

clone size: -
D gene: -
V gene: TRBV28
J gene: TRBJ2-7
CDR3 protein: CASSLGPTYEQYF
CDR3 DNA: TGTGCCAGCAGTTTGGGCCCAACCTACGAGCAGTACTTC

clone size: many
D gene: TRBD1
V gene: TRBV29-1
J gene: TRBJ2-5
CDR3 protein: CSVEDWDSVQETQYF
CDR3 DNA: TGCAGCGTTGAAGATTGGGACAGCGTCCAAGAGACCCAGTACTTC

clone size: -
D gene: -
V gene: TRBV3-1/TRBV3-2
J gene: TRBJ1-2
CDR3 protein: CASSQDTGVGGYTF
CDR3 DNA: TGTGCCAGCAGCCAAGACACGGGAGTAGGTGGCTACACCTTC

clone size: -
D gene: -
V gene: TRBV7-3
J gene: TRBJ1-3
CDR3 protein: CASSPGSSGNTIYF
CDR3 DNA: TGTGCCAGCAGTCCCGGGAGCAGCGGAAACACCATATATTTT

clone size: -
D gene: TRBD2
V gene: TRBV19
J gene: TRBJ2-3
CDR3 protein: CASSPKRGGLTDTQYF
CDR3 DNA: TGTGCCAGTAGTCCCAAGCGGGGGGGACTCACAGATACGCAGTATTTT

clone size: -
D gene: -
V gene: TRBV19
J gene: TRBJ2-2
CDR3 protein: CASSIFGASGTGELFF
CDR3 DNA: TGTGCCAGTAGTATTTTTGGGGCCTCGGGCACCGGGGAGCTGTTTTTT

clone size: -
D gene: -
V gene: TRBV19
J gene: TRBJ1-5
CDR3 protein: CASSGTMNQPQHF
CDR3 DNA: TGTGCCAGTAGCGGGACAATGAATCAGCCCCAGCATTTT

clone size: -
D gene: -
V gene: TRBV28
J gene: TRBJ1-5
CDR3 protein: CASSLGGTNQPQHF
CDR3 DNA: TGTGCCAGCAGTTTAGGCGGGACCAATCAGCCCCAGCATTTT

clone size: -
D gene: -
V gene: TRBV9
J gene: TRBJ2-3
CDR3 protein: CASSVDSTLGTDTQYF
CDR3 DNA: TGTGCCAGCAGCGTAGACTCGACACTAGGCACAGATACGCAGTATTTT

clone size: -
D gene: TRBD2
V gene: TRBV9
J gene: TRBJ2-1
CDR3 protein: CASSEGTSGSSYNEQFF
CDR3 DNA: TGTGCCAGCAGCGAGGGGACTAGCGGGAGCTCCTACAATGAGCAGTTCTTC

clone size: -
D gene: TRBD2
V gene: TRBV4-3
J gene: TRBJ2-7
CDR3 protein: CASSQGPGGTYEQYF
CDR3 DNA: TGCGCCAGCAGCCAAGGGCCCGGGGGGACCTACGAGCAGTACTTC

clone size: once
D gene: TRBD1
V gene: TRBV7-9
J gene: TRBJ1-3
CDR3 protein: CASSSESPGGGNTIYF
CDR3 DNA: TGTGCCAGCAGCTCAGAGAGTCCAGGGGGAGGAAACACCATATATTTT

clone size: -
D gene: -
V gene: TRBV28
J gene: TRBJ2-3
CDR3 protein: CASNEYTDTQYF
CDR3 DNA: TGTGCCAGCAATGAGTACACAGATACGCAGTATTTT

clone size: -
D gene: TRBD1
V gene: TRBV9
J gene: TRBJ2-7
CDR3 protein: CASNPTGNSYEQYF
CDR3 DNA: TGTGCCAGCAACCCGACAGGGAATTCCTACGAGCAGTACTTC

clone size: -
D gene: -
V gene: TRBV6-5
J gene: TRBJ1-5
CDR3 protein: CASARGTLDQPQHF
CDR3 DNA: TGTGCCAGCGCTAGGGGGACATTAGATCAGCCCCAGCATTTT

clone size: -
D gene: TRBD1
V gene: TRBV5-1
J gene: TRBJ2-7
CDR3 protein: CASSSMGTGGYEQYF
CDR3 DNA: TGCGCCAGCAGCTCGATGGGGACAGGGGGCTACGAGCAGTACTTC

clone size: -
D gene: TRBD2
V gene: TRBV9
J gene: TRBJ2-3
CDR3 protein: CASSVALAGLTDTQYF
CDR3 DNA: TGTGCCAGCAGCGTAGCCCTAGCGGGGCTCACAGATACGCAGTATTTT

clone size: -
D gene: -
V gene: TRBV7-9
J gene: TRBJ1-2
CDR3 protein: CASSLVAPFHGYTF
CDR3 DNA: TGTGCCAGCAGCTTAGTGGCACCCTTCCATGGCTACACCTTC

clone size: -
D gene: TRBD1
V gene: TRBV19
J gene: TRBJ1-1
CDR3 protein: CASSIGGQKGNTEAFF
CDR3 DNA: TGTGCCAGTAGTATAGGGGGACAGAAGGGGAACACTGAAGCTTTCTTT

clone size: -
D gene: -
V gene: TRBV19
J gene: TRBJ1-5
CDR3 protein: CASSTGDGEPQHF
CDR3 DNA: TGTGCCAGTAGTACGGGGGACGGTGAGCCCCAGCATTTT

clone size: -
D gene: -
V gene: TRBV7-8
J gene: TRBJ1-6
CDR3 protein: CASSLDSYNSPLHF
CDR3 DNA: TGTGCCAGCAGCTTAGACAGTTATAATTCACCCCTCCACTTT

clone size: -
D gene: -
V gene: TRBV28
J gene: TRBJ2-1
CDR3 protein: CASSLGAGTVYNEQFF
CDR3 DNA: TGTGCCAGCAGTTTGGGAGCCGGGACTGTATACAATGAGCAGTTCTTC

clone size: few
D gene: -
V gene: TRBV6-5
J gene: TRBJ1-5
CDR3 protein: CASVVTTSNQPQHF
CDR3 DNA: TGTGCCAGCGTGGTTACTACAAGCAATCAGCCCCAGCATTTT

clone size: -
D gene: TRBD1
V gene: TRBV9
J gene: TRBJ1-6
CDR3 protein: CASRRTGGENSPLHF
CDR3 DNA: TGTGCCAGCAGGAGGACAGGGGGCGAAAATTCACCCCTCCACTTT